Following are 29 T cell receptor beta chains from one sample sequenced in a study of T-cell memory formation after mild COVID-19. TCRdb recomputed calls from the 5' RACE reads with MiXCR, one row per CDR3 protein. The repertoire includes roughly 600,000 distinct CDR3 sequences, roughly 18% of them detected once, and around 12% sits in the top ten. The material sequenced was PBMCs or a T cell subset sorted from them (not recorded which). These receptors all stem from an adult woman who had mild COVID-19 (a few samples of this study predate the infection). Cell type and time point are not known.

This chain links TRBV20-1 with TRBJ2-2; 11 positions match TRBD2. The germline CDR1 and CDR2 sequences are DFQATT and SNEGSKA (reference sequence). V lost 4 bases, J lost 6 bases, and 10 bases stayed unmatched. The length of the CDR3 is 16 residues. For the CDR3, the DNA is TGCAGTGCTAAGAAACCGGGACTAGCGGTAGCCGGGGAGCTGTTTTTT. It encodes CSAKKPGLAVAGELFF.

This clonotype was detected ten times or more. CDR3 sequence reads: CASSLYPRGSGYGYTF. In nucleotides, the CDR3 is TGTGCCAGCAGCTTATACCCAAGGGGTTCGGGCTATGGCTACACCTTC. The rearrangement joins TRBV7-2 to TRBJ1-2, with D tentatively TRBD1 (5 bases). Trimming shortened V by 2 bases and J by 4 bases, and 17 bases separated the two germline ends. This CDR3 spans 16 amino acids. Germline assignment: CDR1 SGHTA and CDR2 FQGNSA.

The chain couples TRBV7-9 to TRBJ1-6; 9 positions agree with TRBD1. This CDR3 comprises 14 residues. V lost 4 bases to trimming and J lost 11 bases; unmatched junction nucleotides: 6. CDR1 is SEHNR and CDR2 is FQNEAQ in the germline V gene (reference sequence). CDR3 DNA: TGTGCCAGCAGCTCCCAGGGACAGGGACCACCCCTCCACTTT. The encoded protein is CASSSQGQGPPLHF.

This clonotype was counted many times. The chain links TRBV5-1 to TRBJ1-4; D is perhaps TRBD1 (5 bases). V lost 4 bases, J lost 0 bases, and 10 bases lay in between. Germline assignment: CDR1 SGHRS and CDR2 YFSETQ. CDR3 length equals 15 residues. CDR3 DNA: TGCGCCAGCAGCCGTACAGGAGCAACTAATGAAAAACTGTTTTTT. Amino acid sequence: CASSRTGATNEKLFF.

The chain has TRBV5-6 and TRBJ1-1; 7 bases align to TRBD1. The CDR3 spans 15 residues. V shed 4 bases, J shed 4 bases, and the junction held 10 bases outside the gene matches. CDR1 and CDR2 from the germline V gene are SGHDT and YYEEEE. The CDR3 DNA is TGTGCCAGCAGCCCACTTGACAGGGAGGTCACTGAAGCTTTCTTT. It specifies CASSPLDREVTEAFF.

The chain joins TRBV2 to TRBJ2-2; D remains ambiguous. Germline values: CDR1 SNHLY, CDR2 FYNNEI. Trimming removed 7 bases at V and 3 bases at J, with 9 bases between. The CDR3 spans 13 residues. CDR3 sequence: CASNVRDTGELFF. DNA of the CDR3: TGTGCCAGCAACGTGAGAGACACCGGGGAGCTGTTTTTT.

This clonotype was found a few times. In nucleotides, the CDR3 is TGTGCCAGCAGCTTTCGGACCGACAGGTCCCCGAGGGACACTGAAGCTTTCTTT. This gives the protein CASSFRTDRSPRDTEAFF. J is TRBJ1-1 and V is TRBV5-6, with a tentative D call TRBD1 (6 bases). This CDR3 spans 18 amino acids. CDR1 SGHDT and CDR2 YYEEEE come from the germline V gene. The V and J ends lost 2 bases and 3 bases respectively, with 23 bases between them.

CDR3 region: CASSLRGNPSYEQYF. The CDR3 nucleotides read TGTGCCAGCAGCTTGCGTGGAAACCCCTCCTACGAGCAGTACTTC. The chain carries TRBV7-2 and TRBJ2-7; D not certain. The germline V gene has CDR1 SGHTA and CDR2 FQGNSA. V gave up 3 bases and J gave up 0 bases, with 12 bases separating them. The CDR3 contains 15 residues.

This clonotype was counted only a few times. A read error may produce the germline difference seen at one junction end. The chain employs TRBV5-6 and TRBJ1-2; no clear D. The CDR3 runs to 15 residues. Germline CDR1 reads SGHDT; CDR2 reads YYEEEE. CDR3 sequence: CASSSPGEINYGHTF. Written as DNA, the CDR3 is TGTGCCAGCAGCTCTCCGGGAGAAATTAACTATGGCCACACCTTC.

This clonotype was counted many times. This chain uses TRBV18 with TRBJ2-7, with D perhaps matching TRBD2 (6 bases). Germline V CDR1 and CDR2: KGHSH, LQKENI. Trimming shortened V by 1 base and J by 0 bases, and 13 bases separated the two germline ends. The CDR3 is 16 residues long. The CDR3 bases are TGTGCCAGCTCACCACGGGCGGGAATCGACTCCTACGAGCAGTACTTC. Translating it yields CASSPRAGIDSYEQYF.

This chain uses TRBV4-1 with TRBJ2-2; 8 nucleotides align to TRBD1. The V gene end was trimmed by 1 base and the J gene end by 1 base; junction bases not matched to a gene: 11. This CDR3 contains 19 residues. Germline loops: CDR1 MGHRA, CDR2 YSYEKL. The CDR3 here is CASSQAMSGTGENTGELFF. CDR3 DNA sequence: TGCGCCAGCAGCCAAGCTATGTCGGGGACAGGCGAGAACACCGGGGAGCTGTTTTTT.

V is TRBV6-2 or TRBV6-3 and J is TRBJ1-1; no firm D call. The CDR3 totals 11 residues. In germline, CDR1 is MNHEY, CDR2 SVGEGT. V lost 8 bases and J lost 11, with 15 bases in between. The CDR3 bases are TGTGCCAGCGGCCGGGCTCTGTCGGCTTTCTTT. Translated: CASGRALSAFF.

J is TRBJ2-7 and V is TRBV19; D is ambiguous. The CDR3 has 13 residues. Trimming shortened V by 3 bases and J by 2 bases, and 8 bases separated the two germline ends. The germline gives CDR1 LNHDA, CDR2 SQIVND (reference sequence). The chain's CDR3 is CASSIGGTYEQYF. The DNA for the CDR3 is TGTGCCAGTAGTATTGGCGGAACCTACGAGCAGTACTTC.

The sample holds many counts of this clonotype. The chain recombines TRBV3-1 with TRBJ2-7, with no clear D. The CDR3 totals 13 residues. CDR1 LGHDT and CDR2 YNNKEL come from the germline V gene (reference sequence). V lost 6 bases and J lost 6, with 15 bases in between. For the CDR3, the DNA is TGTGCCAGCAGATTTTCCCCTGAGCTCGAGCAGTACTTC. Its protein product is CASRFSPELEQYF.

The J gene is TRBJ2-7, the V gene TRBV6-5, with 7 bases matching TRBD2. With V trimmed by 5 bases and J by 0 bases, 16 bases remained unmatched. The germline V gene has CDR1 MNHEY and CDR2 SVGAGI. CDR3 length equals 18 residues. The CDR3, as DNA: TGTGCCAGCAGTCTTACTCCGGGAAGCGGGATCTCCTCCTACGAGCAGTACTTC. Its protein is CASSLTPGSGISSYEQYF.

The sample holds many counts of this clonotype. The gene calls are TRBV20-1 and TRBJ1-1; D may be TRBD1 (5 bases). Germline CDR1 and CDR2: DFQATT and SNEGSKA (reference sequence). Trimming left V 3 bases short and J 4 bases short, with 12 bases between. CDR3 length equals 13 residues. CDR3 amino acids: CSASKGTRTEAFF. CDR3 coding DNA: TGCAGTGCTAGTAAAGGGACTCGCACTGAAGCTTTCTTT.

This clonotype was detected only a few times. The chain links TRBV5-1 to TRBJ1-1; no clear D gene. The CDR3 length is 13 residues. The germline V and J ends were trimmed by 0 bases and 11 bases, with 14 bases remaining between them. Germline V gives CDR1 SGHRS, CDR2 YFSETQ. The CDR3 reads CASSLEEAEEAFF. CDR3 DNA sequence: TGCGCCAGCAGCTTGGAAGAGGCCGAGGAGGCTTTCTTT.

This clonotype was seen at least ten times. This sequence joins TRBV29-1 and TRBJ2-7, with TRBD1 identical over 7 bases. This CDR3 comprises 13 residues. The V and J ends lost 1 base and 4 bases, in that order; junction bases with no gene match: 4. Germline CDR1 SQVTM, CDR2 ANQGSEA. The CDR3 coding sequence is TGCAGCGTTGAAGCCCCGGGACAGTACGAGCAGTACTTC. Protein: CSVEAPGQYEQYF.

This rearrangement joins TRBV18 to TRBJ2-4; D remains unclear. This CDR3 contains 11 residues. V was shortened by 3 bases and J by 6 bases, with 3 bases between the two germline ends. Per germline, CDR1 KGHSH and CDR2 LQKENI. CDR3 amino acids: CASSPLNIQYF. In nucleotides, the CDR3 is TGTGCCAGCTCACCTCTAAACATTCAGTACTTC. The complete variable domain, with remaining parts taken from reference TRBV18 and TRBJ2-4, reads NAGVMQNPRHLVRRRGQEARLRCSPMKGHSHVYWYRQLPEEGLKFMVYLQKENIIDESGMPKERFSAEFPKEGPSILRIQQVVRGDSAAYFCASSPLNIQYFGAGTRLSVL.

The chain links TRBV20-1 to TRBJ2-1; 8 nucleotides line up with TRBD1. The CDR3 totals 12 residues. Trimming at V came to 5 bases and at J to 10 bases, leaving 7 bases not matched to a gene. Germline assignment: CDR1 DFQATT and CDR2 SNEGSKA (reference sequence). The CDR3 protein is CSASDRAREQFF. In DNA, the CDR3 is TGCAGTGCTTCGGACAGGGCACGCGAGCAGTTCTTC.

This clonotype was counted a few times. The rearrangement links TRBV7-9 to TRBJ2-4; 8 nucleotides match TRBD2. Looked up from germline, CDR1 is SEHNR and CDR2 is FQNEAQ (reference sequence). With 5 bases clipped from V and 14 bases from J, the junction kept 8 bases outside the gene matches. The CDR3 totals 12 residues. The CDR3 nucleotides are TGTGCCAGCAGCCTCCCGGGGGGGTATGAGTACTTC. Translation: CASSLPGGYEYF.

This clonotype was observed a handful of times. V usage is TRBV7-3 and J usage is TRBJ2-7; a weak D match, TRBD2 (5 bases). The V end lost 2 bases, the J end lost 4 bases, and 15 bases lay between the germline ends. Germline V gene sequence: CDR1 SGHTA, CDR2 FQGTGA. The CDR3 is 15 amino acids. CDR3 amino acids: CASSLGQRGSYEQYF. CDR3 DNA: TGTGCCAGCAGCTTAGGCCAAAGAGGGAGTTACGAGCAGTACTTC.

V is TRBV2 and J is TRBJ2-5; a possible D gene is TRBD1 (6 bases). Trimming removed 6 bases at V and 2 bases at J, with 13 bases between. The CDR3 totals 14 residues. Germline CDR1 SNHLY, CDR2 FYNNEI. The CDR3 nucleotides read TGTGCCAGCAGCCGGGTGGGGGCACAAGAGACCCAGTACTTC. It translates to CASSRVGAQETQYF.

This clonotype came up a few times. The V and J genes are TRBV6-5 and TRBJ2-3; D gene uncertain. The V and J ends lost 0 bases and 4 bases respectively, with 8 bases between them. CDR1 and CDR2 (germline): MNHEY, SVGAGI. This CDR3 has 14 residues. CDR3: CASSYSNAADTQYF. DNA of the CDR3: TGTGCCAGCAGTTACTCGAACGCAGCAGATACGCAGTATTTT.

This clonotype was counted ten times or more. The chain joins TRBV4-3 to TRBJ2-7, with 7 bases matching TRBD1. Germline V gene data show CDR1 as LGHNA and CDR2 as YSLEER. The CDR3 covers 14 residues. V gave up 1 base and J gave up 2 bases; unmatched junction bases: 2. The CDR3 nucleotides are TGCGCCAGCAGCCAAGGGGACAGTACCTACGAGCAGTACTTC. The encoded protein is CASSQGDSTYEQYF.

In its sample, this clonotype was seen a few times. V gene TRBV7-2 combines with J gene TRBJ1-5; D is undetermined. This CDR3 contains 13 residues. CDR1 and CDR2 from the germline V gene are SGHTA and FQGNSA. Trimming took 5 bases from V and 2 from J, leaving 7 bases between them. The CDR3 loop is CASSVSGNQPQHF. CDR3 in DNA: TGTGCCAGCAGCGTATCGGGCAATCAGCCCCAGCATTTT. Variable domain in full (rest from reference TRBV7-2 and TRBJ1-5): GAGVSQSPSNKVTEKGKDVELRCDPISGHTALYWYRQSLGQGLEFLIYFQGNSAPDKSGLPSDRFSAERTGGSVSTLTIQRTQQEDSAVYLCASSVSGNQPQHFGDGTRLSIL.

The chain recombines TRBV12-3 or TRBV12-4 with TRBJ2-7; no definite D call. The CDR3 contains 14 residues. V was trimmed by 3 bases and J by 4 bases, leaving 13 bases between them. CDR3 sequence: CASSFGRRPYEQYF. The DNA of the CDR3 is TGTGCCAGCAGTTTCGGCAGGCGACCATACGAGCAGTACTTC.

The sample holds a few counts of this clonotype. This sequence joins TRBV4-1 and TRBJ2-3; D is uncertain. Trimming removed 0 bases from V and 5 bases from J, with 6 bases in between. The V gene's germline CDR1 is MGHRA and CDR2 YSYEKL. This CDR3 comprises 13 residues. The CDR3 region has the DNA TGCGCCAGCAGCCAAGACACCAGAGATACGCAGTATTTT. It translates to CASSQDTRDTQYF.

This clonotype appeared a few times. V is TRBV30 and J is TRBJ2-3; D unresolved. The CDR3 extends over 16 amino acids. The ends were cut back, 3 bases at V and 2 bases at J, with 18 bases in the middle. In germline, CDR1 is GTSNPN, CDR2 SVGIG (reference sequence). The CDR3 reads CAWRRVTPANTDTQYF. CDR3 nucleotides: TGTGCCTGGAGACGAGTGACCCCGGCAAACACAGATACGCAGTATTTT.